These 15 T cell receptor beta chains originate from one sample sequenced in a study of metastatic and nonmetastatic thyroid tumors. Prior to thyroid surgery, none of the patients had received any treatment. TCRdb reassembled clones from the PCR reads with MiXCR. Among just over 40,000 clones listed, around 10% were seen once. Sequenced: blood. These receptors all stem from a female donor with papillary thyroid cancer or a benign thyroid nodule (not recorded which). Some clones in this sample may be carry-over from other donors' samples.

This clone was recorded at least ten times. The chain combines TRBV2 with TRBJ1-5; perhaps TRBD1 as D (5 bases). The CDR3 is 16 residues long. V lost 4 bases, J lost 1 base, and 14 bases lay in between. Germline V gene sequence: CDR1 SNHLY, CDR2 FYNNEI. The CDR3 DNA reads TGTGCCAGCAGTGTGGGGGGACGGCGAAGCAATCAGCCCCAGCATTTT. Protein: CASSVGGRRSNQPQHF.

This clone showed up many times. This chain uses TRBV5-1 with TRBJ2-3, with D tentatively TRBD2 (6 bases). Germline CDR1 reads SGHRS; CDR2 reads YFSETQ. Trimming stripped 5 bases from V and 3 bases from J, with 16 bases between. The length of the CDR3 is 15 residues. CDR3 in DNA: TGCGCCAGCAGTTCGTTCGGCGGGAAGACAGATACGCAGTATTTT. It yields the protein CASSSFGGKTDTQYF.

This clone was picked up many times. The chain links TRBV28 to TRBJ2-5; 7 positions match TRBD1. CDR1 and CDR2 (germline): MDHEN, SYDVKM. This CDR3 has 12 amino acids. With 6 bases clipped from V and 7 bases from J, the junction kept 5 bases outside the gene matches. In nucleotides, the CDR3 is TGTGCCAGCAGACGGGACAGCAGGACCCAGTACTTC. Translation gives CASRRDSRTQYF.

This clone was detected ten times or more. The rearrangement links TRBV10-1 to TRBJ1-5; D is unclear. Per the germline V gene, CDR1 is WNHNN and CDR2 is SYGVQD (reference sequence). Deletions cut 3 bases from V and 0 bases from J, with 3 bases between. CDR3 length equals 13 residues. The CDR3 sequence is CASSEGSNQPQHF. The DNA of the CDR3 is TGCGCCAGCAGTGAAGGTAGCAATCAGCCCCAGCATTTT.

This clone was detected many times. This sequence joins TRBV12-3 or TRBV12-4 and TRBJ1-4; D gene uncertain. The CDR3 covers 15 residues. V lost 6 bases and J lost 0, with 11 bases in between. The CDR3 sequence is CASSRSAATNEKLFF. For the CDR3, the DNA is TGTGCCAGCAGCCGCAGTGCTGCAACTAATGAAAAACTGTTTTTT.

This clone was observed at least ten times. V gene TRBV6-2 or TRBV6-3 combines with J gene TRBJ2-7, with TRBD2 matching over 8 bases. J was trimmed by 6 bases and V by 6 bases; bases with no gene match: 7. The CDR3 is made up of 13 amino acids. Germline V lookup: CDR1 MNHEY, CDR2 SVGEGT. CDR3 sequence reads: CASRGTSHTEQYF. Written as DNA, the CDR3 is TGTGCCAGCAGGGGGACTAGTCATACCGAGCAGTACTTC.

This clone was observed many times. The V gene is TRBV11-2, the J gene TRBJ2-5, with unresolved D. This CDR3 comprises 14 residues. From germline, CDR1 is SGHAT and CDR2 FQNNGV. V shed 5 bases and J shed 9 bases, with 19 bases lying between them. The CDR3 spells CASSPNLMGWAQYF. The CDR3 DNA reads TGTGCCAGCAGCCCTAACCTCATGGGGTGGGCCCAGTACTTC.

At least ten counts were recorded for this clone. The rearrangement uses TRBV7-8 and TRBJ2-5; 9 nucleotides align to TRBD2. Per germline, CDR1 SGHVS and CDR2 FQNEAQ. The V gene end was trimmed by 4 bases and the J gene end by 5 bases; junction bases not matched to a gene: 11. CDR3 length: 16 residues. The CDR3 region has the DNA TGTGCCAGCAGCTCCCGCTTAGCGGGAGAGAGGGAGACCCAGTACTTC. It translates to CASSSRLAGERETQYF.

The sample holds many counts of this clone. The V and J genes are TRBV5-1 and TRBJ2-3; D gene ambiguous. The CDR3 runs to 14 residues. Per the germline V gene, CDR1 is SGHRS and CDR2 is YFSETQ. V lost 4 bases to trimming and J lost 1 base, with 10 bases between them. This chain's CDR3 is CASSPVPGTDTQYF. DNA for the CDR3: TGCGCCAGCAGCCCGGTTCCGGGCACAGATACGCAGTATTTT. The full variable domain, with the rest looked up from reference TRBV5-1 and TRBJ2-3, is KAGVTQTPRYLIKTRGQQVTLSCSPISGHRSVSWYQQTPGQGLQFLFEYFSETQRNKGNFPGRFSGRQFSNSRSEMNVSTLELGDSALYLCASSPVPGTDTQYFGPGTRLTVL.

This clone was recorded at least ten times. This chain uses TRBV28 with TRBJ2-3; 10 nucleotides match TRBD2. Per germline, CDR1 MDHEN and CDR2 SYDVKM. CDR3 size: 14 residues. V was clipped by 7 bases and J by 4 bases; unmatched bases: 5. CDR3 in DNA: TGTGCCAGCAAGATCCTAGCGGGAGCAGATACGCAGTATTTT. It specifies CASKILAGADTQYF. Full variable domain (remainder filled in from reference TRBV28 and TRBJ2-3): DVKVTQSSRYLVKRTGEKVFLECVQDMDHENMFWYRQDPGLGLRLIYFSYDVKMKEKGDIPEGYSVSREKKERFSLILESASTNQTSMYLCASKILAGADTQYFGPGTRLTVL.

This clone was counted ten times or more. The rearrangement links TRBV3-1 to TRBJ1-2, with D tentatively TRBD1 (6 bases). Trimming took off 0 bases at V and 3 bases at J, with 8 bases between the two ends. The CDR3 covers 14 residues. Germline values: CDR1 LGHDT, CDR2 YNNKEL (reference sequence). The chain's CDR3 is CASSQDGTHYGYTF. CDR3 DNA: TGTGCCAGCAGCCAAGACGGGACACACTATGGCTACACCTTC. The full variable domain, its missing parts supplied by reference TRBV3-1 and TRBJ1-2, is DTAVSQTPKYLVTQMGNDKSIKCEQNLGHDTMYWYKQDSKKFLKIMFSYNNKELIINETVPNRFSPKSPDKAHLNLHINSLELGDSAVYFCASSQDGTHYGYTFGSGTRLTVV.

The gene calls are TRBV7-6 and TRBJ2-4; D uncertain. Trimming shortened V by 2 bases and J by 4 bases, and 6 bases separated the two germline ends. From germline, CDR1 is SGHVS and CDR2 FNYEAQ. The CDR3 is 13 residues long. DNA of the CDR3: TGTGCCAGCAGCTTAAACCAGAAAAACATTCAGTACTTC. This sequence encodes CASSLNQKNIQYF.

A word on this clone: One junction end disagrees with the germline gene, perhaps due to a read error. The CDR3, as DNA: TGTGCCAGCAGCCTAGACAGGGGAAGGTCCTACGAGCAGTACTTC. Encoded protein: CASSLDRGRSYEQYF. The chain carries TRBV11-2 and TRBJ2-7, with TRBD1 identical over 8 bases. The CDR3 consists of 15 residues. CDR1 and CDR2 from the germline V gene are SGHAT and FQNNGV. Combining the CDR3 with reference TRBV11-2 and TRBJ2-7 gives the whole variable domain EAGVAQSPRYKIIEKRQSVAFWCNPISGHATLYWYQQILGQGPKLLIQFQNNGVVDDSQLPKDRFSAERLKGVDSTLKIQPAKLEDSAVYLCASSLDRGRSYEQYFGPGTRLTVT.

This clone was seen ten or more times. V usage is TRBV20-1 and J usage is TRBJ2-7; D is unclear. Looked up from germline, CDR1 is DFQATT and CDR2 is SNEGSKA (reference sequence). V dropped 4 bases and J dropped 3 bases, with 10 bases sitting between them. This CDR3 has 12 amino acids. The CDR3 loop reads CSATGPDYEQYF. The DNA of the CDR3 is TGCAGTGCTACCGGGCCCGACTACGAGCAGTACTTC.

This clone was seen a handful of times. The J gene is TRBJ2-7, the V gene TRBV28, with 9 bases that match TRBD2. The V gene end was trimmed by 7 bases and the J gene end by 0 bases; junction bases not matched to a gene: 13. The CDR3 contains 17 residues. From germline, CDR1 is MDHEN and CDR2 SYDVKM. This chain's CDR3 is CASTRTSVSTYSYEQYF. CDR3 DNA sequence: TGTGCCAGCACCCGGACTAGCGTGAGTACCTACTCCTACGAGCAGTACTTC. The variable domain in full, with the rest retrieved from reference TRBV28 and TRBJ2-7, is DVKVTQSSRYLVKRTGEKVFLECVQDMDHENMFWYRQDPGLGLRLIYFSYDVKMKEKGDIPEGYSVSREKKERFSLILESASTNQTSMYLCASTRTSVSTYSYEQYFGPGTRLTVT.